Sequencing of this TCR beta chain was carried out in a study of T cells in Graves' hyperthyroidism and ophthalmopathy. V was trimmed by 2 bases and J by 4 bases, leaving 11 bases between them. Per the germline V gene, CDR1 is SGHAT and CDR2 is FQNNGV. CDR3 size: 15 residues. Study-wide results and caveats: Separation of ophthalmopathy from stable hyperthyroidism was achieved by a 13 V-J model.

TCR beta CDR3 regions were amplified from RNA transcripts. The TCR CDR3 was amplified in a first-round RT-PCR using the HTBI primer set. MiXCR, run by TCRdb on the multiplex PCR reads, gives a single entry per CDR3 protein. Among 550,000 to 700,000 distinct CDR3 sequences listed, 46% were seen once. Remarks on this clonotype: Its antigen is not known.

The V gene is TRBV11-2, the J gene TRBJ1-4; possibly TRBD1 for D (5 bases). The source is an adult woman with Graves' disease, either hyperthyroidism or ophthalmopathy (not recorded which). Input material: peripheral blood or thyroid tissue (not recorded which). The CDR3 DNA reads TGTGCCAGCAGCTTACCGGGACGGAGTAATGAAAAACTGTTTTTT. Encoded protein: CASSLPGRSNEKLFF.